The 24 T cell receptor beta chains reported below all come from one sample, sequenced in a study of OX40 agonist ivuxolimab in advanced cancers. Using immunoSEQ multiplex PCR, the repertoire was profiled, and TCRdb retains in-frame clones only, with some absent. The sample lists around 18,000 clones, roughly 80% seen once, with around 15% in the top ten. Source: CD4+ or CD8+ T cells sorted from blood, taken in a trial of the OX40 agonist ivuxolimab. The origin of the receptors is an adult with an advanced solid tumor such as melanoma, head and neck, liver or kidney cancer.

The rearrangement joins TRBV7-2 to TRBJ1-2, with D unclear. V lost 2 bases, J lost 4 bases, and 11 bases lay in between. Germline values: CDR1 SGHTA, CDR2 FQGNSA. This CDR3 region has 14 residues. CDR3 region: CASSLSSDSYGYTF. The CDR3 bases are TGTGCCAGCAGCTTATCCTCCGATTCCTATGGCTACACCTTC.

The chain uses TRBV7-8 and TRBJ2-1; 11 bases line up with TRBD2. Germline trimming cut 2 bases from V and 7 bases from J; bases unmatched to any gene: 13. This CDR3 spans 18 amino acids. Germline CDR1 and CDR2: SGHVS and FQNEAQ. CDR3 coding DNA: TGTGCCAGCAGCTTAAACCTCCAGGCTAGCGGGAGGATGAATGAGCAGTTCTTC. Its translation is CASSLNLQASGRMNEQFF.

This sequence joins TRBV18 and TRBJ2-3; weak D call: TRBD2 (5 bases). CDR3 length: 15 residues. CDR1 is KGHSH, CDR2 LQKENI, per germline. V lost 2 bases to trimming and J lost 4 bases, with 13 bases between them. The CDR3 coding sequence is TGTGCCAGCTCACCAACCATACACGGGGCAGATACGCAGTATTTT. It is translated as CASSPTIHGADTQYF.

The genes are TRBV7-9 and TRBJ2-1; D unclear. Per the germline V gene, CDR1 is SEHNR and CDR2 is FQNEAQ (reference sequence). The V end lost 0 bases, the J end lost 8 bases, and 8 bases lay between the germline ends. The CDR3 has 13 residues. CDR3 loop: CASSLAASDEQFF. The CDR3 region has the DNA TGTGCCAGCAGCTTAGCAGCAAGCGATGAGCAGTTCTTC.

V usage is TRBV7-2 and J usage is TRBJ2-5; 8 bases fit TRBD1. The CDR3 spans 13 residues. Unmatched junction bases numbered 4, after V lost 5 bases and J lost 5 bases. Germline CDR1 SGHTA, CDR2 FQGNSA. In DNA, the CDR3 is TGTGCCAGCAGCCCCAACAGGGGGGAGACCCAGTACTTC. Residues: CASSPNRGETQYF.

Within the sample, this clone is large (0.1 to 1%). The chain joins TRBV10-3 to TRBJ1-5; D remains unclear. V was cut by 4 bases and J by 3 bases, with 10 bases left in between. Germline lookup yields CDR1 ENHRY and CDR2 SYGVKD. This CDR3 is built from 14 residues. The CDR3 bases are TGTGCCATCAGTGGGGCAGGCTCCAATCAGCCCCAGCATTTT. Its protein product is CAISGAGSNQPQHF.

A few counts support this clone. This chain joins TRBV6-1 and TRBJ2-2, with 7 bases that match TRBD2. The V gene end was trimmed by 7 bases and the J gene end by 0 bases; junction bases not matched to a gene: 5. This CDR3 contains 15 residues. Germline-derived CDR1 and CDR2 are MNHNS and SASEGT. CDR3 in amino acids: CASTAGEPNTGELFF. CDR3 nucleotide sequence: TGTGCCAGCACTGCGGGGGAACCGAACACCGGGGAGCTGTTTTTT.

This sequence joins TRBV6-5 and TRBJ2-7; 8 nucleotides agree with TRBD1. Germline values: CDR1 MNHEY, CDR2 SVGAGI. With V trimmed by 0 bases and J by 5 bases, 3 bases remained unmatched. CDR3 length equals 14 residues. The CDR3 spells CASSYSQGVNEQYF. The CDR3 nucleotides read TGTGCCAGCAGTTACTCACAGGGGGTCAACGAGCAGTACTTC.

The table lists this clone with a few counts. The rearrangement links TRBV9 to TRBJ1-4; possibly TRBD1 for D (6 bases). Germline V gene data show CDR1 as SGDLS and CDR2 as YYNGEE. The CDR3 has 15 residues. The V end lost 4 bases, the J end lost 5 bases, and 15 bases lay between the germline ends. The CDR3 spells CASSIGGTVNEKLFF. CDR3 DNA: TGTGCCAGCAGCATAGGGGGGACGGTAAATGAAAAACTGTTTTTT.

The chain couples TRBV4-2 to TRBJ2-5; TRBD1 agrees at 8 bases. The end of the DNA aligns better with TRBJ2-7, so the J call may be wrong. Germline lookup yields CDR1 LGHNA and CDR2 YNFKEQ. This CDR3 has 18 amino acids. CDR3 residues: CASSQSVPGQAMVNEQYF. Here the CDR3 DNA reads TGTGCCAGCAGCCAATCCGTCCCGGGACAGGCTATGGTCAACGAGCAGTACTTC.

The V call is TRBV4-2, the J call TRBJ2-3, with D possibly TRBD1 on 5 matching bases. V lost 4 bases and J lost 2, with 13 bases in between. This CDR3 region has 15 residues. CDR1 and CDR2 (germline): LGHNA, YNFKEQ. Written as DNA, the CDR3 is TGTGCCAGCAGCCCATTAGGGGTTTTCACAGATACGCAGTATTTT. Translated, it gives CASSPLGVFTDTQYF.

This clone has just a few counts. This chain joins TRBV7-2 and TRBJ2-1; weak D call: TRBD2 (5 bases). Germline CDR1 is SGHTA and CDR2 is FQGNSA. V was shortened by 1 base and J by 0 bases, with 10 bases between the two germline ends. The CDR3 contains 16 residues. The CDR3 protein is CASSLVSGSSYNEQFF. Written as DNA, the CDR3 is TGTGCCAGCAGCTTAGTAAGCGGTAGCTCCTACAATGAGCAGTTCTTC.

This sequence joins TRBV10-3 and TRBJ1-2; D not certain. Trimming took off 5 bases at V and 4 bases at J, with 14 bases between the two ends. CDR3 length: 14 residues. Per germline, CDR1 ENHRY and CDR2 SYGVKD. This chain's CDR3 is CAISQDGLVYGYTF. Written as DNA, the CDR3 is TGTGCCATCAGTCAGGACGGACTAGTCTATGGCTACACCTTC.

For this clone: The sample holds other DNA sequences that translate to the same CDR3. V and J are TRBV7-2 and TRBJ2-2, with 10 positions matching TRBD2. Germline V gives CDR1 SGHTA, CDR2 FQGNSA. V gave up 8 bases and J gave up 3 bases; unmatched junction bases: 3. The CDR3 loop spans 14 amino acids. The CDR3 nucleotides read TGTGCCAGCGCTAGCGGGGGTTACACCGGGGAGCTGTTTTTT. Translated, it gives CASASGGYTGELFF.

The chain recombines TRBV6-5 with TRBJ2-7; D might be TRBD1 (6 bases). Germline values: CDR1 MNHEY, CDR2 SVGAGI. The CDR3 has 13 amino acids. The ends were cut back, 6 bases at V and 0 bases at J, with 9 bases in the middle. The CDR3 DNA is TGTGCCAGCAGGAGGGGGATCTCCTACGAGCAGTACTTC. Translated: CASRRGISYEQYF.

The CDR3 DNA reads as TGCGCCAGCAGCCAAGATCAGAGGGCGGTTAGCACAGATACGCAGTATTTT. Protein sequence: CASSQDQRAVSTDTQYF. The chain uses TRBV4-1 and TRBJ2-3; D is perhaps TRBD2 (5 bases). This CDR3 region has 17 residues. V shed 0 bases and J shed 0 bases, with 13 bases lying between them. The germline CDR1 and CDR2 sequences are MGHRA and YSYEKL.

The V and J genes are TRBV9 and TRBJ2-7; D is possibly TRBD1 (6 bases). Germline assignment: CDR1 SGDLS and CDR2 YYNGEE. The CDR3 is 11 amino acids. With 4 bases removed from V and 10 bases from J, the gap between germline ends came to 12 bases. CDR3 DNA: TGTGCCAGCAGCCAAGGGGGTCCTCAGTACTTC. Its protein product is CASSQGGPQYF. Based on the CDR3 plus reference TRBV9 and TRBJ2-7, the full variable domain is DSGVTQTPKHLITATGQRVTLRCSPRSGDLSVYWYQQSLDQGLQFLIQYYNGEERAKGNILERFSAQQFPDLHSELNLSSLELGDSALYFCASSQGGPQYFGPGTRLTVT.

This chain joins TRBV5-1 and TRBJ2-2; 7 bases align to TRBD2. Trimming cost V 8 bases and J 1 base; bases outside gene matches: 8. Germline CDR1 and CDR2: SGHRS and YFSETQ. The CDR3 is 15 amino acids. CDR3 in amino acids: CASKISGENTGELFF. Written as DNA, the CDR3 is TGCGCCAGTAAGATCAGCGGGGAGAACACCGGGGAGCTGTTTTTT.

This rearrangement joins TRBV29-1 to TRBJ2-1; possible D gene TRBD2, 5 bases. CDR1 is SQVTM and CDR2 is ANQGSEA in the germline V gene. The V end was cut by 3 bases, the J end by 11 bases, with 14 bases between. The length of the CDR3 is 12 residues. The CDR3 loop is CSVDVDSPKQFF. CDR3 in DNA: TGCAGCGTTGATGTGGACTCGCCGAAGCAGTTCTTC.

The V gene is TRBV7-9, the J gene TRBJ2-7; tentatively, D is TRBD2 (5 bases). CDR3 length: 14 amino acids. The V gene lost 5 bases and the J gene lost 6 bases, with 17 bases spanning the gap. In germline, CDR1 is SEHNR, CDR2 FQNEAQ (reference sequence). The CDR3 DNA follows: TGTGCCAGCAGCCCACAACCGTGGAGGACCGAGCAGTACTTC. Protein sequence: CASSPQPWRTEQYF.

This chain links TRBV6-1 with TRBJ2-2, with a possible D match to TRBD1 (6 bases). Germline V gene data show CDR1 as MNHNS and CDR2 as SASEGT. CDR3 length equals 15 residues. The germline V and J ends were trimmed by 10 bases and 5 bases, with 20 bases remaining between them. CDR3 residues: CATLRGTPGTGELFF. The CDR3, as DNA: TGTGCCACCCTGAGGGGGACCCCGGGGACCGGGGAGCTGTTTTTT.

The chain carries TRBV7-2 and TRBJ2-3, with TRBD2 matching 10 bases. The CDR3 runs to 16 residues. V was pared by 5 bases and J by 4 bases, with 9 bases of the junction left unmatched. The germline V gene has CDR1 SGHTA and CDR2 FQGNSA. CDR3 in DNA: TGTGCCAGCAGCCCTCTTCTAGCGGGGGTCCCAGATACGCAGTATTTT. Translation: CASSPLLAGVPDTQYF. The variable domain in full, completed from reference TRBV7-2 and TRBJ2-3, reads GAGVSQSPSNKVTEKGKDVELRCDPISGHTALYWYRQSLGQGLEFLIYFQGNSAPDKSGLPSDRFSAERTGGSVSTLTIQRTQQEDSAVYLCASSPLLAGVPDTQYFGPGTRLTVL.

The V and J genes are TRBV27 and TRBJ1-1; D remains unclear. V dropped 5 bases and J dropped 6 bases, with 22 bases sitting between them. This CDR3 has 16 residues. Germline V CDR1 and CDR2: MNHEY, SMNVEV (reference sequence). The CDR3 DNA is TGTGCCAGCAGTCGATTAGACCTTCTCGAGGAGGCTGAAGCTTTCTTT. It encodes CASSRLDLLEEAEAFF.

CDR3 region: CASSQDRDIGEQYF. For the CDR3, the DNA is TGTGCCAGCAGTCAAGACAGGGATATCGGCGAGCAGTACTTC. V and J are TRBV6-1 and TRBJ2-7; 7 nucleotides align to TRBD1. The CDR3 length is 14 residues. Germline CDR1 is MNHNS and CDR2 is SASEGT. J gave up 6 bases and V 5 bases, and 10 bases lay outside the gene matches.